The text below deals with one T cell receptor (beta chain). Antigen unknown. PCR employed 60 Vbeta and 13 Jbeta primers. The method was immunoSEQ multiplex PCR; TCRdb's version includes in-frame clones alone and lacks a portion of them. This repertoire shows some 130,000 clones, 80% found once; its top ten account for around 2.5%. The entry originates in a study of cytomegalovirus exposure and HLA in healthy donors. Study-wide points: Exclusion applied to some V segments, including TRBV6-2 and TRBV6-3, as they were indistinguishable. Reports credit the classifier with highly specific, highly sensitive diagnosis of cytomegalovirus status. Reportedly, fewer N-insertions than the approximately 600-donor mean appeared in an Asian-associated ancestry cluster in a later analysis.

Trimming cost V 2 bases and J 0 bases, with 8 bases left between them. The CDR3 is 15 residues long. Per germline, CDR1 LNHDA and CDR2 SQIVND (reference sequence). V usage is TRBV19 and J usage is TRBJ1-3; no clear D. Material: PBMCs. The sequence was obtained from a man aged 25 to 40 in good health and CMV-seronegative. Here the CDR3 DNA reads TGTGCCAGTAGTATAACCTCTACCTCTGGAAACACCATATATTTT. It encodes CASSITSTSGNTIYF.